This T cell receptor (beta chain) was sequenced during a study of blood T cell repertoires in COVID-19. The protocol was immunoSEQ multiplex PCR, while the TCRdb copy is restricted to in-frame clones and leaves out a portion. The table shows some 330,000 clones, with more than 85% occurring only once. Adults between about 18 and 95 years of age took part from 20 to 25 US areas. The CDR3 spans 19 residues. Germline CDR1 SEHNR, CDR2 FQNEAQ (reference sequence). V lost 4 bases and J lost 0; bases outside the gene matches: 18. The chain joins TRBV7-9 to TRBJ2-7; 7 bases are a match to TRBD2. This receptor was taken from a woman aged 25 to 39 who had recovered from COVID-19. The source material was PBMCs or T cells enriched from blood (not recorded which). The CDR3 DNA reads as TGTGCCAGCAGCTCGACCCCTACTAGCGTATGGTACCACTCCTACGAGCAGTACTTC. Its translation: CASSSTPTSVWYHSYEQYF.